One and the same sample provided the 12 T cell receptor beta chains below, sequenced in a study of OX40 agonist ivuxolimab in advanced cancers. The assay was immunoSEQ multiplex PCR, and TCRdb's table has in-frame clones only and misses some. The sample carries roughly 60,000 clones, about 90% recorded once. The source was CD4+ or CD8+ T cells sorted from blood, collected in a trial of the OX40 agonist ivuxolimab. These receptors came from an adult with an advanced solid tumor such as melanoma, head and neck, liver or kidney cancer.

The chain joins TRBV11-3 to TRBJ2-5, with D maybe TRBD2 (6 bases). The V end was cut by 1 base, the J end by 1 base, with 10 bases between. The germline V gene encodes CDR1 SGHNT and CDR2 YENEEA. The CDR3 runs to 15 residues. CDR3 region: CASSLGGRPQETQYF. In DNA form, the CDR3 reads TGTGCCAGCAGCTTAGGAGGGAGGCCCCAAGAGACCCAGTACTTC.

In the case of this clone: An end of the junction differs from the germline gene, which may be a read error. The CDR3 DNA reads as TGTGCTAGCAGCTTAGGAGGTAGCGGGGGGACCGGGGAGCTGTTTTTT. It specifies CASSLGGSGGTGELFF. The chain links TRBV7-7 to TRBJ2-2; 10 bases align to TRBD2. The CDR3 totals 16 residues. CDR1 is SSHAT, CDR2 FNYEAQ, per germline (reference sequence).

V is TRBV7-3 and J is TRBJ1-1, with a tentative D call TRBD1 (5 bases). Germline CDR1 SGHTA, CDR2 FQGTGA. V gave up 0 bases and J gave up 7 bases, with 9 bases separating them. The CDR3 has 13 amino acids. DNA of the CDR3: TGTGCCAGCAGCTTAACCGGACAAGTTGAAGCTTTCTTT. Protein product: CASSLTGQVEAFF. The full variable domain, rest sourced from reference TRBV7-3 and TRBJ1-1, is GAGVSQTPSNKVTEKGKYVELRCDPISGHTALYWYRQSLGQGPEFLIYFQGTGAADDSGLPNDRFFAVRPEGSVSTLKIQRTERGDSAVYLCASSLTGQVEAFFGQGTRLTVV.

The count of this clone is one. The chain recombines TRBV30 with TRBJ2-2; TRBD2 aligns across 9 bases. CDR3 length equals 16 residues. J was trimmed by 4 bases and V by 0 bases; bases with no gene match: 6. CDR1 is GTSNPN, CDR2 SVGIG, per germline (reference sequence). The CDR3, as DNA: TGTGCCTGGAGTGTAGGCGCGGGGGGGTTCACCGGGGAGCTGTTTTTT. Encoded protein: CAWSVGAGGFTGELFF.

V gene TRBV5-1 combines with J gene TRBJ2-3; D assignment may be TRBD1 or TRBD2 (5 bases each). V lost 2 bases and J lost 3, with 7 bases in between. Germline CDR1 is SGHRS and CDR2 is YFSETQ. This CDR3 contains 13 residues. CDR3 nucleotide sequence: TGCGCCAGCAGCTTTGGGGGAACAGATACGCAGTATTTT. Protein sequence: CASSFGGTDTQYF.

This chain joins TRBV19 and TRBJ1-5; D is possibly TRBD1 (5 bases). This CDR3 has 16 amino acids. CDR1 LNHDA and CDR2 SQIVND come from the germline V gene (reference sequence). V lost 5 bases and J 2 bases, leaving 16 bases between the germline ends. In nucleotides, the CDR3 is TGTGCCAGTAGTTTAACAACAGGAGGTGGCAATCAGCCCCAGCATTTT. Its protein is CASSLTTGGGNQPQHF. Variable domain in full (rest from reference TRBV19 and TRBJ1-5): DGGITQSPKYLFRKEGQNVTLSCEQNLNHDAMYWYRQDPGQGLRLIYYSQIVNDFQKGDIAEGYSVSREKKESFPLTVTSAQKNPTAFYLCASSLTTGGGNQPQHFGDGTRLSIL.

The CDR3 DNA reads as TGTGCCAGCAGTGAAACCCGGACAGGCGGCTTGTATGGCTACACCTTC. It specifies CASSETRTGGLYGYTF. The rearrangement links TRBV25-1 to TRBJ1-2, with 7 bases matching TRBD1. The junction had 11 bases not matched to a gene; V was cut back by 2 bases and J by 5 bases. The CDR3 covers 16 residues. Germline-derived CDR1 and CDR2 are MGHDK and SYGVNS.

This sequence joins TRBV18 and TRBJ2-7; perhaps TRBD2 as D (5 bases). The germline V gene encodes CDR1 KGHSH and CDR2 LQKENI. The CDR3 is 17 residues long. V gave up 6 bases and J gave up 0 bases, with 21 bases separating them. CDR3: CASSPYLSSASSYEQYF. In DNA form, the CDR3 reads TGTGCCAGCTCCCCCTATCTCAGTAGCGCCAGCTCCTACGAGCAGTACTTC.

The CDR3 DNA sequence: TGTGCCAGCAGCCAGGCGCACACTGGCGGCTACACCTTC. This encodes CASSQAHTGGYTF. This chain uses TRBV16 with TRBJ1-2, with D uncertain. Germline V CDR1 and CDR2: KGHSY, FQNENV. V was shortened by 3 bases and J by 8 bases, with 13 bases between the two germline ends. The CDR3 runs 13 residues.

V and J are TRBV7-8 and TRBJ2-5; D gene ambiguous. The J call may be in error: the DNA end matches TRBJ2-7 better. CDR3 size: 13 residues. Germline loops: CDR1 SGHVS, CDR2 FQNEAQ. The CDR3 protein is CASSLTTSYEQYF. As DNA, the CDR3 is TGTGCCAGCAGCCTTACCACCTCCTACGAGCAGTACTTC.

This clone was seen once. The chain couples TRBV11-1 to TRBJ2-7; D unresolved. The CDR3 totals 12 residues. Germline V gene data show CDR1 as SGHAT and CDR2 as FQDESV (reference sequence). V lost 4 bases, J lost 0 bases, and 4 bases lay in between. CDR3 DNA: TGTGCCAGCAGCTCCAACTCCTACGAGCAGTACTTC. It codes for CASSSNSYEQYF.

The gene calls are TRBV5-1 and TRBJ2-7; D perhaps matches TRBD2 (6 bases). Trimming cost V 4 bases and J 6 bases, with 17 bases left between them. The CDR3 covers 14 residues. Germline CDR1 reads SGHRS; CDR2 reads YFSETQ. CDR3 sequence: CASSRDSSSGEQYF. The CDR3, as DNA: TGCGCCAGCAGCCGGGACTCTTCCTCGGGCGAGCAGTACTTC.